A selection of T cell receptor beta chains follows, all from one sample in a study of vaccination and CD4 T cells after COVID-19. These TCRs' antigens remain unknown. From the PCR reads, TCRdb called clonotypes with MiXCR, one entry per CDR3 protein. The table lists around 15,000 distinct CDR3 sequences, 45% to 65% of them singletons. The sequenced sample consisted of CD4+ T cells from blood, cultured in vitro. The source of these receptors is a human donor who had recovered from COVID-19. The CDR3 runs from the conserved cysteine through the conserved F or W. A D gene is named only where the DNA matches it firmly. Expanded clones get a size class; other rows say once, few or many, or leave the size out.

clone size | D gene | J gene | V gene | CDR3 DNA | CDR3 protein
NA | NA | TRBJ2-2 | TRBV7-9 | TGTGCCAGCAGCCCTGGACTAGGCCGGGGGCGGGAGCTGTTTTTT | CASSPGLGRGRELFF
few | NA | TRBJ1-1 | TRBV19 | TGTGCCAGTAGATCGGTTAGGGGCACTGAAGCTTTCTTT | CASRSVRGTEAFF
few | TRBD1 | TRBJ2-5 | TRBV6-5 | TGTGCCAGCAGTTACTCGACAGGGGGAGAGACCCAGTACTTC | CASSYSTGGETQYF
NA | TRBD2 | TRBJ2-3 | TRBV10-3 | TGTGCCACACTAGCGGGGGGCACAGATACGCAGTATTTT | CATLAGGTDTQYF
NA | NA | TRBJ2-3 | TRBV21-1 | TGTGCCAGCAGCAAAGGTCCCCACTTGCGGGGGGGACCAGATACGCAGTATTTT | CASSKGPHLRGGPDTQYF
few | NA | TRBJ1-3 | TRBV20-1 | TGCAGTGCTAGAGACGCCGGTAGCTCTGGAAACACCATATATTTT | CSARDAGSSGNTIYF
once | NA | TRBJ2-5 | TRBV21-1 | TGTGCCAGCAGCAAATCCCCCAAAGGGGCCCCCCGATCAGAGACCCAGTACTTC | CASSKSPKGAPRSETQYF
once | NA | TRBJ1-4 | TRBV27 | TGTGCCAGCAGGACAGTATCTGAAAAACTGTTTTTT | CASRTVSEKLFF
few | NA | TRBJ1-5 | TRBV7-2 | TGTGCCAGCAGCTTAGACGGTTATAATCAGCCCCAGCATTTT | CASSLDGYNQPQHF
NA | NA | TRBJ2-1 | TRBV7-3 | TGTGCCAGCAGCTCGAGCAGGAATGAGCAGTTCTTC | CASSSSRNEQFF
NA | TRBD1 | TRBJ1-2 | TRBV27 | TGTGCCAGCAGTTTGGGGCCAGACAGGGCGGACGGCTACACCTTC | CASSLGPDRADGYTF
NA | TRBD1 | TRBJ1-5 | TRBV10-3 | TGTGCCATCAGCACAGGACAGGGACTAAATCAGCCCCAGCATTTT | CAISTGQGLNQPQHF
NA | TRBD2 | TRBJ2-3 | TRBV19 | TGTGCCACCGGAATCGGACTAGCGGGAGGTCCGCCGTGGGATACGCAGTATTTT | CATGIGLAGGPPWDTQYF
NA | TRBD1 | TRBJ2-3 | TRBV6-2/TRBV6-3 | TGTGCCAGCAGTTATCCGGGACAGGGAGTGAGTGGCACAGATACGCAGTATTTT | CASSYPGQGVSGTDTQYF
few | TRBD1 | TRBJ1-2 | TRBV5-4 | TGTGCCAGCAGCACGACAGGGATCAGGGGCTACACCTTC | CASSTTGIRGYTF
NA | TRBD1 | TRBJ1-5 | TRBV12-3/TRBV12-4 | TGTGCCAGCAGTTTAAGGGGAACAGGGGCGAATCAGCCCCAGCATTTT | CASSLRGTGANQPQHF
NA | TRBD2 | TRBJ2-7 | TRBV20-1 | TGCAGTGTCGGACCGGGACTAGCGAACTCCTACGAGCAGTACTTC | CSVGPGLANSYEQYF
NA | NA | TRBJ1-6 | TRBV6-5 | TGTGCCAGCAGTTACTCGATCCGTGGGGCTCAAGGTTCACCCCTCCACTTT | CASSYSIRGAQGSPLHF
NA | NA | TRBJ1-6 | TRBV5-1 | TGCGCCAGCAGGCGGGAAAATTCACCCCTCCACTTT | CASRRENSPLHF